The clone carrying this TCR beta chain was observed a handful of times. V shed 1 base and J 4 bases; nucleotides not matched to a gene: 2. The CDR3 has 15 residues. Germline assignment: CDR1 SGHKS and CDR2 YYEKEE (reference sequence). These data are taken from a study of HIV-infected patients and healthy controls. TCRdb used MiXCR to reprocess the 5' RACE reads, holding one entry per CDR3 protein. This repertoire shows more than 60,000 distinct CDR3 sequences, about 19% found once; its top ten account for about 1.3%. V gene TRBV5-5 combines with J gene TRBJ2-1, with 10 positions matching TRBD2. Sequencing input: CD4+ T cells from blood. The receptor comes from a human donor in good health. The CDR3 loop reads CASSLRTSGYNEQFF. The CDR3 DNA follows: TGTGCCAGCAGCTTGAGGACTAGCGGATACAATGAGCAGTTCTTC.